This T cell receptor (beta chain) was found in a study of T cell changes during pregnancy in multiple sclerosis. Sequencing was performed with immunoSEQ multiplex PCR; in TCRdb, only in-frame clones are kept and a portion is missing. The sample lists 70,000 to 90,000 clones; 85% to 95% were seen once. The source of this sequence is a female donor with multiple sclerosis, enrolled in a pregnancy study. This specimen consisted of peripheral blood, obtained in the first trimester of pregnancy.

In DNA, the CDR3 is TGTGCCAGTAGTAAAGGCTTAGCGGCGGATGAGCAGTTCTTC. It encodes CASSKGLAADEQFF. The V and J genes are TRBV19 and TRBJ2-1, with D possibly TRBD2 on 6 matching bases. Germline CDR1 is LNHDA and CDR2 is SQIVND (reference sequence). V lost 4 bases, J lost 8 bases, and 15 bases lay in between. The CDR3 extends over 14 amino acids.